Listed below are T cell receptor beta chains from one sample, sequenced in a study of T-cell memory formation after mild COVID-19. TCRdb recomputed calls from the 5' RACE reads with MiXCR, one row per CDR3 protein. The sample includes about 250,000 distinct CDR3 sequences, approximately 15% of them seen just once. Source material: PBMCs or a T cell subset sorted from them (not recorded which). Every receptor here comes from an adult woman who had mild COVID-19 (a few samples of this study predate the infection). Cell type and time point are not known. The CDR3 runs from the conserved cysteine through the conserved F or W. Fields, in order: clone size, V gene, D gene, CDR3 length, J gene, CDR3 DNA, CDR3 protein. The D gene is left open where the match is weak. Only part of the rows carry a size: once, few, many, or a class if the clone is expanded.

abundance: -; v_gene: TRBV15; d_gene: -; len: 15; j_gene: TRBJ2-2; CDR3nt: TGTGCCACCAGCCGCGGGACTGCGAGAGGCGGGGAGCTGTTTTTT; CDR3aa: CATSRGTARGGELFF
abundance: many; v_gene: TRBV4-3; d_gene: TRBD2; len: 16; j_gene: TRBJ2-3; CDR3nt: TGCGCCAGCAGCCGGGAGGGACTAGCCTTTACAGATACGCAGTATTTT; CDR3aa: CASSREGLAFTDTQYF
abundance: -; v_gene: TRBV18; d_gene: -; len: 16; j_gene: TRBJ2-5; CDR3nt: TGTGCCAGCTCACCTCGGGGTCCGGGGAGCCGGGAGACCCAGTACTTC; CDR3aa: CASSPRGPGSRETQYF
abundance: many; v_gene: TRBV7-2; d_gene: -; len: 16; j_gene: TRBJ2-2; CDR3nt: TGTGCCAGCAGCTTATTAAGGGGACCCCACACCGGGGAGCTGTTTTTT; CDR3aa: CASSLLRGPHTGELFF
abundance: few; v_gene: TRBV10-3; d_gene: -; len: 15; j_gene: TRBJ2-3; CDR3nt: TGTGCCATCAGTCCGGGAGCACCTAGCACAGATACGCAGTATTTT; CDR3aa: CAISPGAPSTDTQYF
abundance: few; v_gene: TRBV19; d_gene: -; len: 14; j_gene: TRBJ2-1; CDR3nt: TGTGCCAGTAGTTTACACAGGGTGCGGAATGAGCAGTTCTTC; CDR3aa: CASSLHRVRNEQFF
abundance: -; v_gene: TRBV11-2; d_gene: -; len: 13; j_gene: TRBJ2-7; CDR3nt: TGTGCCAGCAGCTTAGGATCCCGATCGGAGCAGTACTTC; CDR3aa: CASSLGSRSEQYF
abundance: -; v_gene: TRBV7-9; d_gene: -; len: 11; j_gene: TRBJ1-3; CDR3nt: TGTGCCAGCAGCTCACAGAGATTTATATATTTT; CDR3aa: CASSSQRFIYF
abundance: few; v_gene: TRBV6-5; d_gene: -; len: 12; j_gene: TRBJ1-1; CDR3nt: TGTGCCAGCAGTTTCCGGGACAAAGTAGCTTTCTTT; CDR3aa: CASSFRDKVAFF
abundance: many; v_gene: TRBV3-1; d_gene: -; len: 15; j_gene: TRBJ2-1; CDR3nt: TGTGCCAGCAGCTTTAAAACGGGGAGAGCTGGTGAGCAGTTCTTC; CDR3aa: CASSFKTGRAGEQFF
abundance: -; v_gene: TRBV29-1; d_gene: -; len: 13; j_gene: TRBJ1-1; CDR3nt: TGCAGCGCTAGATCAGGGGTCCGGTCTGAAGCTTTCTTT; CDR3aa: CSARSGVRSEAFF
abundance: -; v_gene: TRBV5-1; d_gene: -; len: 13; j_gene: TRBJ2-2; CDR3nt: TGCGCCAGCAGCTGGGATTACACCGGGGAGCTGTTTTTT; CDR3aa: CASSWDYTGELFF
abundance: few; v_gene: TRBV20-1; d_gene: -; len: 15; j_gene: TRBJ1-5; CDR3nt: TGCAGTGCTAGGAGGGGGGCCGTTAGCAATCAGCCCCAGCATTTT; CDR3aa: CSARRGAVSNQPQHF
abundance: -; v_gene: TRBV24-1; d_gene: TRBD1; len: 18; j_gene: TRBJ2-1; CDR3nt: TGTGCCACCAGTGATAAAACAGGGGCAACTCATATATACAATGAGCAGTTCTTC; CDR3aa: CATSDKTGATHIYNEQFF
abundance: few; v_gene: TRBV24-1; d_gene: -; len: 15; j_gene: TRBJ2-1; CDR3nt: TGTGCCACCAGTGCTGAGGGTAGCTCCTACAATGAGCAGTTCTTC; CDR3aa: CATSAEGSSYNEQFF
abundance: -; v_gene: TRBV4-1; d_gene: -; len: 15; j_gene: TRBJ2-7; CDR3nt: TGCGCCAGCAGCCTCGAGGGAGGGGGAAGCTACGAGCAGTACTTC; CDR3aa: CASSLEGGGSYEQYF
abundance: few; v_gene: TRBV12-3/TRBV12-4; d_gene: -; len: 13; j_gene: TRBJ2-3; CDR3nt: TGTGCCAGCAGTTCACTTAGGGCAGATACGCAGTATTTT; CDR3aa: CASSSLRADTQYF
abundance: -; v_gene: TRBV2; d_gene: TRBD2; len: 16; j_gene: TRBJ2-4; CDR3nt: TGTGCCAGCAGTTTCGCAGCGGGAGGCGCCAAAAACATTCAGTACTTC; CDR3aa: CASSFAAGGAKNIQYF
abundance: few; v_gene: TRBV7-2; d_gene: TRBD2; len: 16; j_gene: TRBJ2-7; CDR3nt: TGTGCCAGCAGCTTGGCCATAGCGGGCGCCTCCTACGAGCAGTACTTC; CDR3aa: CASSLAIAGASYEQYF
abundance: -; v_gene: TRBV6-5; d_gene: TRBD2; len: 16; j_gene: TRBJ2-2; CDR3nt: TGTGCCAGCAGTAGTGGACTAGCGGTTAACACCGGGGAGCTGTTTTTT; CDR3aa: CASSSGLAVNTGELFF
abundance: few; v_gene: TRBV7-8; d_gene: TRBD2; len: 16; j_gene: TRBJ2-1; CDR3nt: TGTGCCAGCAGTCACCAAGGACTAGCGGCTTACAATGAGCAGTTCTTC; CDR3aa: CASSHQGLAAYNEQFF
abundance: -; v_gene: TRBV3-2; d_gene: -; len: 15; j_gene: TRBJ2-3; CDR3nt: TGTGCCAGCATGGAGTGGTCCTTTGGCGCAGATACGCAGTATTTT; CDR3aa: CASMEWSFGADTQYF
abundance: few; v_gene: TRBV5-1; d_gene: TRBD1; len: 17; j_gene: TRBJ2-7; CDR3nt: TGCGCCAGCAGCTTGCCCTGGACAGGGGGATCCACCTACGAGCAGTACTTC; CDR3aa: CASSLPWTGGSTYEQYF
abundance: -; v_gene: TRBV4-3; d_gene: -; len: 13; j_gene: TRBJ1-4; CDR3nt: TGCGCCAGCAGCCAAGATCGGGGTGAAAAACTGTTTTTT; CDR3aa: CASSQDRGEKLFF
abundance: few; v_gene: TRBV18; d_gene: -; len: 16; j_gene: TRBJ2-5; CDR3nt: TGTGCCAGCTCACCAACAGAGAGAGCGTACCAAGAGACCCAGTACTTC; CDR3aa: CASSPTERAYQETQYF
abundance: -; v_gene: TRBV20-1; d_gene: TRBD1; len: 12; j_gene: TRBJ1-3; CDR3nt: TGCAGTGTTGGGACAGGGGTAAACACCATATATTTT; CDR3aa: CSVGTGVNTIYF
abundance: few; v_gene: TRBV12-3/TRBV12-4; d_gene: -; len: 13; j_gene: TRBJ1-3; CDR3nt: TGTGCCAGCAGTGTGTCCTCTGGAAACACCATATATTTT; CDR3aa: CASSVSSGNTIYF
abundance: -; v_gene: TRBV4-3; d_gene: -; len: 18; j_gene: TRBJ2-1; CDR3nt: TGCGCCAGCAGCCAAGATCCCGTTACTAGTCTCAACTACAATGAGCAGTTCTTC; CDR3aa: CASSQDPVTSLNYNEQFF
abundance: -; v_gene: TRBV18; d_gene: TRBD2; len: 17; j_gene: TRBJ2-1; CDR3nt: TGTGCCAGCTCACCCCCTCTCGAGCGGGGGCCCTACAATGAGCAGTTCTTC; CDR3aa: CASSPPLERGPYNEQFF
abundance: many; v_gene: TRBV5-1; d_gene: -; len: 14; j_gene: TRBJ1-6; CDR3nt: TGCGCCAGCAGCTCGACTCTAGGGAATTCACCCCTCCACTTT; CDR3aa: CASSSTLGNSPLHF
abundance: -; v_gene: TRBV6-6; d_gene: TRBD1; len: 16; j_gene: TRBJ1-3; CDR3nt: TGTGCCAGCACAAGGACAGGGCTAAGCTCTGGAAACACCATATATTTT; CDR3aa: CASTRTGLSSGNTIYF
abundance: -; v_gene: TRBV7-8; d_gene: -; len: 12; j_gene: TRBJ2-5; CDR3nt: TGTGCCAGCAGCTTCACCCAAGAGACCCAGTACTTC; CDR3aa: CASSFTQETQYF
abundance: -; v_gene: TRBV10-3; d_gene: -; len: 13; j_gene: TRBJ1-2; CDR3nt: TGTGCCATCAGGGGAGTGGACAACCATGGCTACACCTTC; CDR3aa: CAIRGVDNHGYTF
abundance: few; v_gene: TRBV5-1; d_gene: -; len: 14; j_gene: TRBJ1-1; CDR3nt: TGCGCCAGCAGCTTGCATCGGATGGACACTGAAGCTTTCTTT; CDR3aa: CASSLHRMDTEAFF
abundance: few; v_gene: TRBV5-1; d_gene: TRBD1; len: 14; j_gene: TRBJ1-1; CDR3nt: TGCGCCAGCAGCCGGACAGGGGGCCGGACTGAAGCTTTCTTT; CDR3aa: CASSRTGGRTEAFF
abundance: many; v_gene: TRBV9; d_gene: -; len: 15; j_gene: TRBJ2-3; CDR3nt: TGTGCCAGCAGCGTGTCTTCCACTAGCACAGATACGCAGTATTTT; CDR3aa: CASSVSSTSTDTQYF
abundance: few; v_gene: TRBV7-8; d_gene: -; len: 15; j_gene: TRBJ1-2; CDR3nt: TGTGCCAGCAGCCCCACCGGACGGAGGGCCAGTGGCTACACCTTC; CDR3aa: CASSPTGRRASGYTF
abundance: many; v_gene: TRBV12-3/TRBV12-4; d_gene: -; len: 15; j_gene: TRBJ1-6; CDR3nt: TGTGCCAGCAGCTCCTCAGTAGGGGGGCTATCACCCCTCCACTTT; CDR3aa: CASSSSVGGLSPLHF
abundance: -; v_gene: TRBV6-2/TRBV6-3; d_gene: -; len: 15; j_gene: TRBJ2-7; CDR3nt: TGTGCCAGCAGTTATCAGGGTAGCAACTCCTACGAGCAGTACTTC; CDR3aa: CASSYQGSNSYEQYF
abundance: few; v_gene: TRBV9; d_gene: TRBD1; len: 16; j_gene: TRBJ1-1; CDR3nt: TGTGCCAGCAGCGTAACCGTGGCAGGGGGTATGACTGAAGCTTTCTTT; CDR3aa: CASSVTVAGGMTEAFF
abundance: -; v_gene: TRBV7-2; d_gene: -; len: 14; j_gene: TRBJ1-1; CDR3nt: TGTGCCAGCAGCCGCGCGGCGCGAAACACTGAAGCTTTCTTT; CDR3aa: CASSRAARNTEAFF
abundance: few; v_gene: TRBV5-1; d_gene: -; len: 20; j_gene: TRBJ1-5; CDR3nt: TGCGCCAGCAGCTTGCGAAGTCCCAGTAGGCCACGGATTAGGAATCAGCCCCAGCATTTT; CDR3aa: CASSLRSPSRPRIRNQPQHF
abundance: few; v_gene: TRBV27; d_gene: TRBD1; len: 15; j_gene: TRBJ1-2; CDR3nt: TGTGCCAGCAGCGACAGGGACCTGGGGACCTATGGCTACACCTTC; CDR3aa: CASSDRDLGTYGYTF
abundance: -; v_gene: TRBV4-3; d_gene: TRBD2; len: 16; j_gene: TRBJ2-7; CDR3nt: TGCGCCAGCAGCCAAGATCCGGCTAGCGGCACCTACGAGCAGTACTTC; CDR3aa: CASSQDPASGTYEQYF
abundance: -; v_gene: TRBV9; d_gene: TRBD2; len: 15; j_gene: TRBJ2-3; CDR3nt: TGTGCCAGCAGCACCATAGCGGGAGGGACAGATACGCAGTATTTT; CDR3aa: CASSTIAGGTDTQYF
abundance: -; v_gene: TRBV30; d_gene: -; len: 14; j_gene: TRBJ2-7; CDR3nt: TGTGCCTGGAGTCCACGCACAGGGTTCTACGAGCAGTACTTC; CDR3aa: CAWSPRTGFYEQYF
abundance: few; v_gene: TRBV6-2/TRBV6-3; d_gene: -; len: 13; j_gene: TRBJ1-1; CDR3nt: TGTGCCACCTATCAGGGGCTGAACACTGAAGCTTTCTTT; CDR3aa: CATYQGLNTEAFF
abundance: -; v_gene: TRBV23-1; d_gene: TRBD1; len: 14; j_gene: TRBJ1-2; CDR3nt: TGCGCCAGCACCGGGACAGGCGCCAACTATGGCTACACCTTC; CDR3aa: CASTGTGANYGYTF
abundance: many; v_gene: TRBV10-3; d_gene: -; len: 11; j_gene: TRBJ2-5; CDR3nt: TGTGCCATCAGTGCGGGGGAGACCCAGTACTTC; CDR3aa: CAISAGETQYF